These 24 T cell receptor beta chains were sequenced from one sample in a study of cytomegalovirus exposure and HLA in healthy donors. Primers: 60 Vbeta forward and 13 Jbeta reverse. Profiling relied on immunoSEQ multiplex PCR, and the TCRdb table lists in-frame clones only, not all of them. This sample has under 150,000 clones; 65% to 90% occur once, and the top ten carry less than 3.5%. The sample taken for sequencing was PBMCs. The receptors were gathered from a man aged 45 to 65 in good health and CMV-seronegative.

The J gene is TRBJ2-7, the V gene TRBV30; D is ambiguous. The CDR3 is 11 amino acids. Looked up from germline, CDR1 is GTSNPN and CDR2 is SVGIG (reference sequence). With 2 bases removed from V and 11 bases from J, the gap between germline ends came to 13 bases. CDR3 coding DNA: TGTGCCTGGAGTAGTCTAGGATCAGAGTACTTC. Its protein product is CAWSSLGSEYF.

The chain combines TRBV5-8 with TRBJ1-1, with unresolved D. Germline V gene sequence: CDR1 SGHTS, CDR2 YDEGEE. This CDR3 is 12 amino acids long. Trimming pared 0 bases from V and 4 bases from J, leaving 4 bases between. This chain's CDR3 is CASSLVRTEAFF. CDR3 DNA: TGTGCCAGCAGCTTGGTTCGCACTGAAGCTTTCTTT.

The chain joins TRBV30 to TRBJ1-5; D is uncertain. V was cut by 5 bases and J by 3 bases, with 17 bases left in between. Germline CDR1 is GTSNPN and CDR2 is SVGIG (reference sequence). This CDR3 has 15 residues. The CDR3 region is CAWGEGTLANQPQHF. The CDR3 DNA follows: TGTGCCTGGGGAGAAGGCACCTTAGCCAATCAGCCCCAGCATTTT.

The V gene is TRBV7-9, the J gene TRBJ1-1; 9 bases match TRBD1. Losses at the gene ends were 5 bases for V and 4 bases for J; bases not matched to a gene: 11. The germline CDR1 and CDR2 sequences are SEHNR and FQNEAQ (reference sequence). CDR3 length: 16 amino acids. CDR3 sequence reads: CASSPDRGKSLTEAFF. The CDR3 DNA reads as TGTGCCAGCAGCCCCGACAGGGGGAAAAGTCTCACTGAAGCTTTCTTT.

The chain carries TRBV2 and TRBJ2-5, with 7 bases aligning to TRBD1. The CDR3 extends over 14 amino acids. Germline V gives CDR1 SNHLY, CDR2 FYNNEI. Losses at the gene ends were 4 bases for V and 4 bases for J; bases not matched to a gene: 6. CDR3 sequence: CASSVTGSAETQYF. CDR3 bases: TGTGCCAGCAGTGTGACAGGGTCAGCAGAGACCCAGTACTTC.

A few counts support this clone. This CDR3 reads CASTPRRGPIQPQHF. The CDR3 DNA follows: TGTGCCAGTACCCCACGCAGGGGGCCTATTCAGCCCCAGCATTTT. This chain links TRBV19 with TRBJ1-5; 8 nucleotides line up with TRBD1. Germline V lookup: CDR1 LNHDA, CDR2 SQIVND (reference sequence). This CDR3 has 15 amino acids. Unmatched junction bases numbered 11, after V lost 7 bases and J lost 6 bases.

A remark on this clone: Other DNA sequences in this specimen translate into the identical CDR3. The chain combines TRBV4-1 with TRBJ1-1, with 7 bases identical to TRBD1. V shed 0 bases, J shed 4 bases, and the junction held 5 bases outside the gene matches. Germline V gives CDR1 MGHRA, CDR2 YSYEKL. This CDR3 has 15 amino acids. The chain's CDR3 is CASSQENRGVTEAFF. CDR3 DNA sequence: TGCGCCAGCAGCCAAGAGAACAGGGGCGTCACTGAAGCTTTCTTT.

The chain couples TRBV18 to TRBJ2-2; 7 bases are shared with TRBD2. CDR3 length equals 15 residues. Unmatched junction bases numbered 3, after V lost 2 bases and J lost 3 bases. The germline V gene encodes CDR1 KGHSH and CDR2 LQKENI. CDR3 region: CASSPGGEHTGELFF. CDR3 in DNA: TGTGCCAGCTCACCAGGGGGGGAGCACACCGGGGAGCTGTTTTTT. Looking up the rest from reference TRBV18 and TRBJ2-2 gives the full variable domain: NAGVMQNPRHLVRRRGQEARLRCSPMKGHSHVYWYRQLPEEGLKFMVYLQKENIIDESGMPKERFSAEFPKEGPSILRIQQVVRGDSAAYFCASSPGGEHTGELFFGEGSRLTVL.

For this clone: Lacking the conserved final phenylalanine or tryptophan, this CDR3 likely reflects a read error. The DNA is omitted, as the CDR3 cannot be located on it reliably, and the CDR3 follows TCRdb's listing. The CDR3 loop is CASSPMRQGQTL. V usage is TRBV6-1 and J usage is TRBJ1-1; the table's D call, TRBD1, was not checked against the DNA. Germline CDR1 MNHNS, CDR2 SASEGT. The CDR3 contains 12 residues when both ends are counted.

The chain employs TRBV21-1 and TRBJ1-5. TRBV21-1 is annotated as a pseudogene. This CDR3 has 14 amino acids. The CDR3 reads CASSKARVRQPQHF. The CDR3 coding sequence is TGTGCCAGCAGCAAAGCGCGGGTTAGACAGCCCCAGCATTTT.

The chain couples TRBV4-1 to TRBJ2-5; 9 nucleotides match TRBD1. The DNA end lines up better with TRBJ2-7; the J call may be wrong. The germline V gene has CDR1 MGHRA and CDR2 YSYEKL. This CDR3 has 16 residues. CDR3 sequence reads: CASSQGRRTGANEQYF. CDR3 DNA sequence: TGCGCCAGCAGCCAAGGTAGACGGACAGGGGCAAACGAGCAGTACTTC.

The chain joins TRBV29-1 to TRBJ1-1; D is ambiguous. Germline CDR1 reads SQVTM; CDR2 reads ANQGSEA. CDR3 length: 12 amino acids. V lost 4 bases, J lost 4 bases, and 10 bases lay in between. CDR3 nucleotides: TGCAGCGTTGGTTCAGAGGTCACTGAAGCTTTCTTT. The encoded protein is CSVGSEVTEAFF.

This clone has a handful of counts. The rearrangement links TRBV10-2 to TRBJ1-1; D unresolved. The V end was cut by 1 base, the J end by 0 bases, with 18 bases between. Germline lookup yields CDR1 WSHSY and CDR2 SAAADI. This CDR3 has 18 residues. Written as DNA, the CDR3 is TGCGCCAGCAGTGAGTTGCGCGGCCTCCCGTCCGTGAACACTGAAGCTTTCTTT. This sequence encodes CASSELRGLPSVNTEAFF.

This clone was found a few times. The V gene is TRBV6-5, the J gene TRBJ2-3; D unclear. This CDR3 is 14 amino acids long. With 6 bases removed from V and 1 base from J, the gap between germline ends came to 11 bases. Germline CDR1 and CDR2: MNHEY and SVGAGI. CDR3 DNA: TGTGCCAGCAGAACCGACGGAGGCACAGATACGCAGTATTTT. Its translation: CASRTDGGTDTQYF.

The rearrangement joins TRBV6-6 to TRBJ2-7, with TRBD1 matching 7 bases. CDR1 is MNHNY and CDR2 is SVGAGI in the germline V gene (reference sequence). The ends lost 10 bases at V and 2 bases at J; junction bases unmatched: 8. This CDR3 has 13 residues. The CDR3 protein is CATSYRGPYEQYF. CDR3 coding DNA: TGTGCCACTTCCTACAGGGGCCCCTACGAGCAGTACTTC.

This sequence joins TRBV5-1 and TRBJ1-4; TRBD1 matches at 9 bases. CDR1 and CDR2 (germline): SGHRS, YFSETQ. The CDR3 spans 13 residues. The trim removed 0 bases at V and 10 bases at J, leaving 1 base unmatched. As DNA, the CDR3 is TGCGCCAGCAGCTTGGAGGGACAGGGAAAACTGTTTTTT. This gives the protein CASSLEGQGKLFF.

J is TRBJ1-1 and V is TRBV6-5; possible D gene TRBD1, 5 bases. Germline assignment: CDR1 MNHEY and CDR2 SVGAGI. V lost 7 bases to trimming and J lost 1 base, with 10 bases between them. CDR3 length: 13 residues. The CDR3, as DNA: TGTGCCAGCACCTCGACAGCGAACACTGAAGCTTTCTTT. It is translated as CASTSTANTEAFF.

This chain joins TRBV2 and TRBJ2-4; 8 positions agree with TRBD1. CDR1 and CDR2 from the germline V gene are SNHLY and FYNNEI. CDR3 length: 13 residues. The junction had 4 bases not matched to a gene; V was cut back by 4 bases and J by 8 bases. The CDR3 region is CASSGHRGDIQYF. CDR3 sequence (DNA): TGTGCCAGCAGTGGACACAGGGGGGACATTCAGTACTTC.

This clone was found once. The chain has TRBV29-1 and TRBJ1-5; tentatively, D is TRBD1 (6 bases). This CDR3 region has 13 residues. Germline lookup yields CDR1 SQVTM and CDR2 ANQGSEA. V shed 7 bases and J shed 1 base, with 11 bases lying between them. CDR3 sequence reads: CSAPDRSNQPQHF. CDR3 bases: TGCAGCGCCCCGGACAGAAGCAATCAGCCCCAGCATTTT.

The rearrangement joins TRBV15 to TRBJ1-2; D gene unclear. With 3 bases removed from V and 2 bases from J, the gap between germline ends came to 10 bases. Germline V gene lookup returns CDR1 LNHNV and CDR2 YYDKDF (reference sequence). This CDR3 comprises 14 residues. The DNA of the CDR3 is TGTGCCACCAGCAGGGGCCAGGAAAACTATGGCTACACCTTC. Translating gives CATSRGQENYGYTF.

V and J are TRBV25-1 and TRBJ1-5; TRBD1 matches 8 bases. This CDR3 has 14 residues. V trimming: 3 bases; J trimming: 9 bases; junction bases outside the gene matches: 7. Germline lookup yields CDR1 MGHDK and CDR2 SYGVNS. Here the CDR3 reads CASSETGAFRPQHF. The DNA of the CDR3 is TGTGCCAGCAGTGAGACAGGGGCGTTCCGGCCCCAGCATTTT.

The chain recombines TRBV5-1 with TRBJ2-5, with no clear D. CDR1 is SGHRS and CDR2 is YFSETQ in the germline V gene. This CDR3 has 14 residues. Trimming took off 1 base at V and 5 bases at J, with 12 bases between the two ends. The CDR3 DNA reads TGCGCCAGCAGCTTGATCGGTTTTTCGGAGACCCAGTACTTC. It translates to CASSLIGFSETQYF.

This chain uses TRBV14 with TRBJ1-1, with D uncertain. This CDR3 is built from 13 residues. The V gene lost 2 bases and the J gene lost 2 bases, with 6 bases spanning the gap. Germline values: CDR1 SGHDN, CDR2 FVKESK. Here the CDR3 reads CASSQSFNTEAFF. The CDR3 nucleotides are TGTGCCAGCAGCCAATCGTTCAACACTGAAGCTTTCTTT.

As DNA, the CDR3 is TGTGCCAGCAGTTTATGGAGGGATCAGCCCCAGCATTTT. It codes for CASSLWRDQPQHF. This rearrangement joins TRBV27 to TRBJ1-5; unclear D gene. This CDR3 comprises 13 residues. V lost 1 base and J lost 5, with 6 bases in between. CDR1 MNHEY and CDR2 SMNVEV come from the germline V gene (reference sequence).